The next 14 T cell receptor beta chains were all read from a single sample in a study of blood T cell repertoires in COVID-19. The assay was immunoSEQ multiplex PCR, and TCRdb's table has in-frame clones only and misses some. The sample holds around 300,000 clones, approximately 88% seen once. The sequenced sample was PBMCs or T cells enriched from blood (not recorded which). The source is a man aged 25-45 years who had recovered from COVID-19.

The CDR3 nucleotides are TGTGCCAGCAGCCCCCTGATGAGTCAGCCCCAGCATTTT. As protein: CASSPLMSQPQHF. This chain joins TRBV5-8 and TRBJ1-5; no firm D call. V lost 4 bases to trimming and J lost 6 bases, with 11 bases between them. The CDR3 totals 13 residues. Germline CDR1 SGHTS, CDR2 YDEGEE.

The chain couples TRBV5-1 to TRBJ1-3; TRBD1 might be the D (5 bases). Germline CDR1 reads SGHRS; CDR2 reads YFSETQ. The ends were cut back, 0 bases at V and 0 bases at J, with 7 bases in the middle. The length of the CDR3 is 15 residues. CDR3 nucleotides: TGCGCCAGCAGCTTGGGACAGACCTCTGGAAACACCATATATTTT. Translated: CASSLGQTSGNTIYF.

Comments on this clone: This specimen includes other DNA sequences encoding the same CDR3. The chain employs TRBV28 and TRBJ1-5, with TRBD1 as a possible D gene (5 bases). The CDR3 has 14 residues. Germline CDR1 is MDHEN and CDR2 is SYDVKM. V was shortened by 3 bases and J by 7 bases, with 13 bases between the two germline ends. The CDR3 reads CASSLGGAGQPQHF. As DNA, the CDR3 is TGTGCCAGCAGTTTGGGAGGGGCCGGACAGCCCCAGCATTTT. The variable domain in full, with the rest retrieved from reference TRBV28 and TRBJ1-5, is DVKVTQSSRYLVKRTGEKVFLECVQDMDHENMFWYRQDPGLGLRLIYFSYDVKMKEKGDIPEGYSVSREKKERFSLILESASTNQTSMYLCASSLGGAGQPQHFGDGTRLSIL.

This rearrangement joins TRBV9 to TRBJ1-4; D perhaps matches TRBD1 (5 bases). This CDR3 region has 15 residues. V was pared by 0 bases and J by 4 bases, with 10 bases between. Germline values: CDR1 SGDLS, CDR2 YYNGEE. In DNA form, the CDR3 reads TGTGCCAGCAGCGTAGGTGGGGGGTATAATGAAAAACTGTTTTTT. Protein: CASSVGGGYNEKLFF.

DNA of the CDR3: TGCGCCAGCAGTGAGTCGGAATTTGCAGGGGGTGGCTACACCTTC. This codes for CASSESEFAGGGYTF. The chain links TRBV10-2 to TRBJ1-2, with 7 bases fitting TRBD1. Germline V lookup: CDR1 WSHSY, CDR2 SAAADI. The J segment lost 7 bases and the V segment lost 0 bases, leaving 8 bases of the junction unmatched. This CDR3 spans 15 amino acids.

V usage is TRBV18 and J usage is TRBJ2-5; D may be TRBD1 (6 bases). The V end was cut by 1 base, the J end by 5 bases, with 11 bases between. Germline V gene data show CDR1 as KGHSH and CDR2 as LQKENI. CDR3 length equals 14 residues. CDR3 coding DNA: TGTGCCAGCTCACCACGGGACAATGGGGAGACCCAGTACTTC. Amino acid sequence: CASSPRDNGETQYF.

This chain connects TRBV24-1 to TRBJ1-4, with 8 bases fitting TRBD1. CDR1 is KGHDR and CDR2 is SFDVKD in the germline V gene. This CDR3 comprises 17 residues. The trim removed 8 bases at V and 0 bases at J, leaving 10 bases unmatched. The CDR3 reads CATTTTGTGATNEKLFF. The CDR3 DNA follows: TGTGCCACCACTACAACCGGGACAGGAGCAACTAATGAAAAACTGTTTTTT.

The rearrangement links TRBV5-1 to TRBJ1-3, with D unresolved. Between the trimmed V and J ends, which lost 4 bases and 1 base, there was a span of 9 bases. This CDR3 spans 14 amino acids. Germline CDR1 is SGHRS and CDR2 is YFSETQ. DNA for the CDR3: TGCGCCAGCAGCCCCACAGATTCTGGAAACACCATATATTTT. Translating gives CASSPTDSGNTIYF.

On this clone: Other nucleotide sequences from this sample produce the same CDR3. The chain is built from TRBV5-1 and TRBJ2-1; a possible D gene is TRBD2 (5 bases). The CDR3 is made up of 13 amino acids. Per germline, CDR1 SGHRS and CDR2 YFSETQ. The V end was cut by 2 bases, the J end by 4 bases, with 7 bases between. CDR3 loop: CASSFSGYNEQFF. The CDR3 DNA follows: TGCGCCAGCAGCTTCTCGGGATACAATGAGCAGTTCTTC.

V usage is TRBV5-5 and J usage is TRBJ2-1, with D possibly being TRBD1 (6 bases). V was trimmed by 4 bases and J by 2 bases, leaving 13 bases between them. Germline lookup yields CDR1 SGHKS and CDR2 YYEKEE (reference sequence). CDR3 length equals 15 residues. The CDR3 region is CASSAGAVPYNEQFF. CDR3 in DNA: TGTGCCAGCAGCGCAGGGGCCGTCCCCTACAATGAGCAGTTCTTC. Full variable domain (remainder filled in from reference TRBV5-5 and TRBJ2-1): DAGVTQSPTHLIKTRGQQVTLRCSPISGHKSVSWYQQVLGQGPQFIFQYYEKEERGRGNFPDRFSARQFPNYSSELNVNALLLGDSALYLCASSAGAVPYNEQFFGPGTRLTVL.

The J gene is TRBJ2-7, the V gene TRBV20-1, with 9 bases fitting TRBD1. Trimming at V came to 3 bases and at J to 2 bases, leaving 5 bases not matched to a gene. Germline CDR1 is DFQATT and CDR2 is SNEGSKA (reference sequence). The CDR3 loop spans 14 amino acids. This CDR3 reads CSASAGTGTYEQYF. CDR3 sequence (DNA): TGCAGTGCTAGTGCCGGGACAGGGACCTACGAGCAGTACTTC.

The J gene is TRBJ2-7, the V gene TRBV5-6; 9 bases fit TRBD1. The CDR3 is 14 amino acids. The V and J ends lost 4 bases and 3 bases, in that order; junction bases with no gene match: 5. Germline values: CDR1 SGHDT, CDR2 YYEEEE. CDR3 bases: TGTGCCAGCAGCCCGACGGGACAGGGCTACGAGCAGTACTTC. Residues: CASSPTGQGYEQYF.

The gene calls are TRBV5-1 and TRBJ2-3; 14 bases match TRBD2. The CDR3 length is 18 residues. V dropped 0 bases and J dropped 3; count of bases not matched to a gene: 6. Per germline, CDR1 SGHRS and CDR2 YFSETQ. The CDR3 DNA reads TGCGCCAGCAGCTTGGGACTAGCGGGGGGGCGGAGGACAGATACGCAGTATTTT. This sequence encodes CASSLGLAGGRRTDTQYF.

CDR3 in amino acids: CASSQERVIQYF. Here the CDR3 DNA reads TGTGCCAGCAGCCAAGAACGGGTCATTCAGTACTTC. The chain joins TRBV3-1 (or the pseudogene TRBV3-2) to TRBJ2-4; D call uncertain. With 0 bases removed from V and 9 bases from J, the gap between germline ends came to 6 bases. Germline V gene data show CDR1 as LGHDT and CDR2 as YNNKEL (reference sequence). The CDR3 has 12 residues.